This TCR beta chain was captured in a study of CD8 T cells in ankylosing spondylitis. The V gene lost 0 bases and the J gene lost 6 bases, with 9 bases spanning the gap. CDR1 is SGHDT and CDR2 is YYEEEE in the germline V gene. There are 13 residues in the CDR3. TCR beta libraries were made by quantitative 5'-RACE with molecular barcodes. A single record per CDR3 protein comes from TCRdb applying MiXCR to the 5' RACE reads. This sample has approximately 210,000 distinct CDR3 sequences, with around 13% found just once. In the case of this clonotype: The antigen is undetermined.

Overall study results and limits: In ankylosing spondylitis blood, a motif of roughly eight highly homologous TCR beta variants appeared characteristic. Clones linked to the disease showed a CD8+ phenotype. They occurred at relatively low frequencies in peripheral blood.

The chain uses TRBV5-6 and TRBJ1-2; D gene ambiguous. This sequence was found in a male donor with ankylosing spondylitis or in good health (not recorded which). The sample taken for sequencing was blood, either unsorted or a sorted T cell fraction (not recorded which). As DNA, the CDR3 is TGTGCCAGCAGCTTGGGGTCCGCGGATGGCTACACCTTC. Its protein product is CASSLGSADGYTF.